The clone carrying this T cell receptor beta chain was seen once. These data originate in a study of blood T cell repertoires in COVID-19. Study-wide context: Some COVID-19 samples were acute and others convalescent; all came from the United States, Italy and Spain.

Under the authors' procedure: Using reference gene primer amplification, nucleated cell counts were estimated. Assay: immunoSEQ multiplex PCR; the TCRdb copy retains only in-frame clones and omits some. For V, J and clone size, that table is used; D and trimming come from the DNA. The sample has some 230,000 clones, around 84% seen once; the top ten hold 0.98%. Sequenced input: peripheral blood. The clonotype was recovered from a middle-aged man with acute or convalescent COVID-19.

In DNA, the CDR3 is TGCAGATGGGGGGGAAGTGAGCAGTTCTTC. It yields the protein CRWGGSEQFF. The chain is built from TRBV20-1 and TRBJ2-1; TRBD2 matches at 7 bases. The germline CDR1 and CDR2 sequences are DFQATT and SNEGSKA (reference sequence). This CDR3 has 10 residues.